The 11 T cell receptor beta chains reported below all come from one sample, sequenced in a study of T cell repertoires and Cas9 in healthy adults. Sequencing was performed with immunoSEQ multiplex PCR; in TCRdb, only in-frame clones are kept and a portion is missing. The sample includes 510 or so clones, 84% of them seen just once. The sequencing sample was made of SpCas9-reactive CD4+ effector T cells (CD137+, CD154-, CD25-, CD127+) from PBMCs; culture status not recorded. These receptor sequences come from a human donor in good health.

The chain recombines TRBV4-2 with TRBJ1-5; 11 bases line up with TRBD1. The CDR3 is 15 amino acids. Germline CDR1 is LGHNA and CDR2 is YNFKEQ. Germline trimming cut 4 bases from V and 7 bases from J; bases unmatched to any gene: 6. CDR3 nucleotide sequence: TGTGCCAGCAGCCGGGGGGGACAGGGGGACCAGCCCCAGCATTTT. Protein product: CASSRGGQGDQPQHF.

The chain employs TRBV21-1 and TRBJ2-1; the table's TRBD2 call for D was not verified on the DNA. TRBV21-1 is flagged as a pseudogene. This CDR3 spans 17 amino acids. In nucleotides, the CDR3 is TGTGCCAGCAGCTGGAGGGTGCTACACCATTCCGACAATGAGCAGTTCTTC. Its translation is CASSWRVLHHSDNEQFF.

Regarding this clone: Germline and junction disagree at one end, which may indicate a read error. The chain is built from TRBV7-2 and TRBJ2-7; D is ambiguous. The CDR3 totals 14 residues. From germline, CDR1 is SGHTA and CDR2 FQGNSA. The CDR3 protein is CATSSNYSPYEQYF. CDR3 sequence (DNA): TGTGCCACCAGCTCCAACTACAGCCCCTACGAGCAGTACTTC.

This chain uses TRBV7-9 with TRBJ1-1; 7 bases align to TRBD1. V lost 6 bases to trimming and J lost 0 bases; unmatched junction nucleotides: 13. This CDR3 has 17 amino acids. The germline gives CDR1 SEHNR, CDR2 FQNEAQ (reference sequence). The CDR3 nucleotides read TGTGCCAGCAGACAAGAGGGGGCAGACTACATGAACACTGAAGCTTTCTTT. Protein sequence: CASRQEGADYMNTEAFF.

This clone showed up just once. The chain is built from TRBV9 and TRBJ1-3; a weak D match, TRBD1 (5 bases). The CDR3 sequence is 17 residues long. V lost 3 bases and J lost 2, with 18 bases in between. The germline V gene has CDR1 SGDLS and CDR2 YYNGEE. DNA of the CDR3: TGTGCCAGCAGCGCGTATAAACAGGCCCACACTGGAAACACCATATATTTT. Its translation is CASSAYKQAHTGNTIYF.

The chain is built from TRBV27 and TRBJ1-5; 12 bases map to TRBD1. The germline V gene has CDR1 MNHEY and CDR2 SMNVEV (reference sequence). The J segment lost 3 bases and the V segment lost 8 bases, leaving 5 bases of the junction unmatched. The CDR3 is 15 amino acids. The CDR3, as DNA: TGTGCCAGCGGCGGGACAGGGGGCCTCAATCAGCCCCAGCATTTT. Amino acid sequence: CASGGTGGLNQPQHF.

The rearrangement uses TRBV19 and TRBJ2-3; D is undetermined. Trimming removed 3 bases at V and 3 bases at J, with 10 bases between. This CDR3 has 14 amino acids. Germline values: CDR1 LNHDA, CDR2 SQIVND (reference sequence). The CDR3 DNA is TGTGCCAGTAGTATGGGGATCGTGACAGATACGCAGTATTTT. Its translation: CASSMGIVTDTQYF.

The genes are TRBV6-5 and TRBJ2-7, with D unresolved. There are 13 residues in the CDR3. Trimming left V 9 bases short and J 6 bases short, with 18 bases between. Germline CDR1 MNHEY, CDR2 SVGAGI. The CDR3 coding sequence is TGTGCCAGTGGCCCTTGGGGTGCGGCCGAGCAGTACTTC. Encoded protein: CASGPWGAAEQYF.

The V and J genes are TRBV2 and TRBJ1-1; D is unclear. Germline V gene lookup returns CDR1 SNHLY and CDR2 FYNNEI. Trimming pared 4 bases from V and 0 bases from J, leaving 6 bases between. This CDR3 is 13 amino acids long. This CDR3 is CASSVSLNTEAFF. The CDR3 bases are TGTGCCAGCAGTGTCAGTTTGAACACTGAAGCTTTCTTT.

The gene calls are TRBV28 and TRBJ2-1, with D possibly being TRBD1 or TRBD2 (5 bases each). The CDR3 is 15 amino acids. The germline V gene has CDR1 MDHEN and CDR2 SYDVKM. Trimming took off 5 bases at V and 0 bases at J, with 11 bases between the two ends. The CDR3 here is CASSLPGSSYNEQFF. In nucleotides, the CDR3 is TGTGCCAGCAGTCTCCCAGGGAGCTCCTACAATGAGCAGTTCTTC.

This sequence joins TRBV4-2 and TRBJ1-2; 11 bases are shared with TRBD1. V dropped 4 bases and J dropped 3; count of bases not matched to a gene: 10. This CDR3 is built from 17 residues. Germline CDR1 is LGHNA and CDR2 is YNFKEQ. Here the CDR3 reads CASSLASGTGGYYGYTF. CDR3 DNA: TGTGCCAGCAGCCTTGCTTCCGGGACAGGGGGTTACTATGGCTACACCTTC.